The 13 T cell receptor beta chains below all came from one sample that was sequenced in a study of tumor and adjacent non-tumor tissue in lung cancer. No cell sorting was done before RNA was extracted from the tissue. TCRbeta libraries were built with three rounds of nested PCR, modified from ARM-PCR. In TCRdb, the multiplex PCR reads were re-called with MiXCR into one record per CDR3 protein. The profile covers approximately 90,000 distinct CDR3 sequences, with 61% appearing a single time and around 14% taken by the ten largest. Sequencing was done on a sample of lung tumor tissue. Receptors were obtained from a man between 65 and 80 years old with non-small cell lung cancer.

This clonotype appeared many times. One end of the junction is discordant with germline, which a read error may explain. V is TRBV11-2 and J is TRBJ1-4; 8 bases are a match to TRBD1. Germline CDR1 reads SGHAT; CDR2 reads FQNNGV. This CDR3 comprises 18 residues. The CDR3 region has the DNA TGTGCCAGCAGCACACCCCAGGGGGCTAGAATCTTAAATGAAGAACTGTTTTTT. It specifies CASSTPQGARILNEELFF.

A word on this clonotype: One junction end does not reproduce the germline sequence, and a read error may be involved. J is TRBJ1-1 and V is TRBV10-3; 10 bases agree with TRBD1. Germline V CDR1 and CDR2: ENHRY, SYGVKD. The CDR3 extends over 14 amino acids. CDR3 residues: CAIRKDRGYTEVFF. The DNA for the CDR3 is TGCGCCATCAGGAAGGACAGGGGGTATACTGAAGTTTTCTTC.

There are a few counts of this clonotype. Given a much more abundant clone one base away, this may be a read error. The chain is built from TRBV6-1 and TRBJ2-1; either TRBD1 or TRBD2 may fit D (6 bases each). The V end lost 4 bases, the J end lost 6 bases, and 16 bases lay between the germline ends. CDR3 length equals 15 residues. Germline assignment: CDR1 MNHNS and CDR2 SASEGT. CDR3 sequence reads: CASSARDKGLNEQFF. CDR3 coding DNA: TGTGCCAGCAGTGCGAGGGACAAGGGACTCAATGAGCAGTTCTTC.

A word on this clonotype: Possible read error: a much larger clone is one base away. The rearrangement joins TRBV6-6 to TRBJ1-5; a possible D gene is TRBD1 (5 bases). Trimming shortened V by 2 bases and J by 6 bases, and 14 bases separated the two germline ends. Per germline, CDR1 MNHNY and CDR2 SVGAGI (reference sequence). CDR3 length: 15 amino acids. The CDR3 loop reads CASSYGRGFGQPQHF. The CDR3, as DNA: TGTGCCAGCAGTTACGGACGGGGCTTTGGTCAGCCCCAGCATTTT.

The chain has TRBV5-6 and TRBJ2-5; TRBD2 might be the D (5 bases). The CDR3 is 17 residues long. Trimming shortened V by 3 bases and J by 2 bases, and 20 bases separated the two germline ends. Germline V gene sequence: CDR1 SGHDT, CDR2 YYEEEE. CDR3: CASSSRAGEKQQETQYF. The CDR3 nucleotides are TGTGCCAGCAGCTCCCGGGCTGGGGAGAAGCAGCAAGAGACCCAGTACTTC.

Remarks on this clonotype: Being one base from a much bigger clone, this may be a read error. The chain uses TRBV10-2 and TRBJ2-2; tentatively, D is TRBD2 (6 bases). Germline CDR1 reads WSHSY; CDR2 reads SAAADI. Trimming removed 3 bases at V and 4 bases at J, with 12 bases between. This CDR3 has 15 residues. CDR3 DNA sequence: TGCGCCAGCAGTGATCCTAGCGAGGTCACCGGGGAGCTGTTTTTT. It specifies CASSDPSEVTGELFF.

This clonotype has at least ten counts. A read error may account for a junction end that differs from germline. This chain joins TRBV6-1 and TRBJ1-6, with D unresolved. The CDR3 is 11 amino acids. Germline V CDR1 and CDR2: MNHNS, SASEGT. The CDR3 sequence is CASNETAPLHF. In DNA form, the CDR3 reads TGTGCCAGCAATGAAACCGCACCCCTCCACTTT.

Of note for this clonotype: An end of the junction does not agree with germline; a read error may underlie this. This chain links TRBV12-3 or TRBV12-4 with TRBJ2-5; D perhaps matches TRBD2 (5 bases). This CDR3 spans 13 amino acids. CDR3 DNA: TGTGCCAGCTGTCCGACGGGGTGGGAGACCCAGTATTTC. Translated: CASCPTGWETQYF.

This clonotype was detected only once. The junction departs from the called germline gene at one end, perhaps through a read error. The V call is TRBV11-2, the J call TRBJ2-2; TRBD1 aligns across 7 bases. Germline loops: CDR1 SGHAT, CDR2 FQNNGV. The CDR3 is 17 amino acids. The CDR3 sequence is CASSLGTQGSRTGELFF. CDR3 DNA sequence: TGTGCTAGCAGCTTAGGAACACAGGGGTCGAGGACCGGGGAGCTGTTTTTT. The full variable domain, completed using reference TRBV11-2 and TRBJ2-2, is EAGVAQSPRYKIIEKRQSVAFWCNPISGHATLYWYQQILGQGPKLLIQFQNNGVVDDSQLPKDRFSAERLKGVDSTLKIQPAKLEDSAVYLCASSLGTQGSRTGELFFGEGSRLTVL.

Note on this clonotype: A read error is possible here, since a much larger clone lies one base away. The CDR3 spells CSVADYTGELFF. The CDR3 nucleotides read TGCAGTGTCGCAGACTACACCGGGGAGCTGTTTTTT. This sequence joins TRBV20-1 and TRBJ2-2; D ambiguous. Trimming took off 7 bases at V and 3 bases at J, with 9 bases between the two ends. The CDR3 is 12 amino acids. The germline gives CDR1 DFQATT, CDR2 SNEGSKA (reference sequence).

The table lists this clonotype with many counts. The rearrangement links TRBV20-1 to TRBJ1-5; TRBD1 agrees at 8 bases. Germline V gene sequence: CDR1 DFQATT, CDR2 SNEGSKA (reference sequence). Losses at the gene ends were 4 bases for V and 4 bases for J; bases not matched to a gene: 3. The CDR3 runs 13 residues. CDR3 coding DNA: TGCAGTGCTAACACAGGGGGGAATCAGCCCCAGCATTTT. This translates into CSANTGGNQPQHF.

This chain links TRBV6-1 with TRBJ2-1; TRBD2 matches 9 bases. Germline V gene lookup returns CDR1 MNHNS and CDR2 SASEGT. CDR3 length: 15 residues. V trimming: 6 bases; J trimming: 5 bases; junction bases outside the gene matches: 8. Here the CDR3 DNA reads TGTGCCAGCAGGCTCGTAGCGGGAGTCAACAATGAGCAGTTCTTC. This gives the protein CASRLVAGVNNEQFF.

The chain is built from TRBV28 and TRBJ1-5; possible D gene TRBD1, 6 bases. Germline V CDR1 and CDR2: MDHEN, SYDVKM. V was pared by 5 bases and J by 4 bases, with 18 bases between. This CDR3 has 16 residues. This CDR3 reads CASSTAGDGSNQPQHF. CDR3 in DNA: TGTGCCAGCAGTACGGCAGGGGACGGAAGTAATCAGCCCCAGCATTTT.